Listed below are T cell receptor beta chains from one sample, sequenced in a study of blood T cell repertoires in COVID-19. Generated by immunoSEQ multiplex PCR, the TCRdb table keeps only in-frame clones and is missing some. The sample includes about 130,000 clones, around 87% seen only once; the top ten take about 2%. Sequencing was done on a sample of peripheral blood. The origin of the receptors is a man between 65 and 79 years old with active COVID-19. Both conserved end residues are part of each CDR3. The D gene is left open where the match is weak. A clone size is listed for some rows: how often the clone was seen (once, few, many), or a class if it is expanded.

d_call: -
v_call: TRBV28
clone_size: -
j_call: TRBJ2-7
cdr3_aa: CASSLRSYEQYF
cdr3_nt: TGTGCCAGCAGTTTACGGTCCTACGAGCAGTACTTC

d_call: -
v_call: TRBV28
clone_size: -
j_call: TRBJ1-2
cdr3_aa: CASSDSGIYGYTF
cdr3_nt: TGTGCCAGCAGCGACAGTGGGATCTATGGCTACACCTTC

d_call: TRBD2
v_call: TRBV6-5
clone_size: once
j_call: TRBJ2-5
cdr3_aa: CASTRVAGEGETQYF
cdr3_nt: TGTGCCAGCACTAGAGTAGCGGGAGAGGGAGAGACCCAGTACTTC

d_call: TRBD1
v_call: TRBV10-3
clone_size: few
j_call: TRBJ2-7
cdr3_aa: CAISESARDRGAGSPAYEQYF
cdr3_nt: TGTGCCATCAGTGAGTCGGCCCGGGACAGGGGGGCGGGATCTCCAGCCTACGAGCAGTACTTC

d_call: -
v_call: TRBV7-3
clone_size: once
j_call: TRBJ2-1
cdr3_aa: CASSLNRGSYNEQFF
cdr3_nt: TGTGCCAGCAGCTTAAACCGAGGGTCCTACAATGAGCAGTTCTTC

d_call: -
v_call: TRBV6-5
clone_size: -
j_call: TRBJ2-7
cdr3_aa: CASSYLDSSEQYF
cdr3_nt: TGTGCCAGCAGTTACCTGGACTCTTCCGAGCAGTACTTC

d_call: -
v_call: TRBV9
clone_size: -
j_call: TRBJ2-7
cdr3_aa: CASSKGPTPGVTEQYF
cdr3_nt: TGTGCCAGCAGCAAGGGCCCAACACCCGGGGTTACCGAGCAGTACTTC

d_call: -
v_call: TRBV23-1
clone_size: -
j_call: TRBJ1-2
cdr3_aa: CASSQGPLDLYGYTF
cdr3_nt: TGCGCCAGCAGTCAAGGGCCACTGGATCTCTATGGCTACACCTTC

d_call: TRBD1
v_call: TRBV9
clone_size: -
j_call: TRBJ2-2
cdr3_aa: CASSERGAGGIKGTGELFF
cdr3_nt: TGTGCCAGCAGCGAGAGGGGGGCAGGGGGCATAAAGGGCACCGGGGAGCTGTTTTTT

d_call: TRBD2
v_call: TRBV7-2
clone_size: -
j_call: TRBJ2-5
cdr3_aa: CASSYSGSGNSARATQYF
cdr3_nt: TGTGCCAGCAGCTATTCAGGTAGCGGGAATTCCGCGCGGGCGACCCAGTACTTC

d_call: -
v_call: TRBV9
clone_size: -
j_call: TRBJ1-5
cdr3_aa: CASSLEGEGNQPQHF
cdr3_nt: TGTGCCAGCAGCCTGGAGGGAGAGGGCAATCAGCCCCAGCATTTT